These 5 T cell receptor beta chains came from one sample sequenced in a study of T cells in narcolepsy. The table came from immunoSEQ multiplex PCR; TCRdb's copy has only in-frame clones and leaves some out. The table shows around 24,000 clones, with almost 85% occurring only once. Sequenced input: CD45RA- memory CD4+ T cells from PBMCs. The receptors were gathered from a human donor with narcolepsy.

This clone was detected only once. The chain carries TRBV28 and TRBJ2-5; 8 nucleotides agree with TRBD1. After removal of 5 bases from V and 2 bases from J, the junction contained 1 base not matched to a gene. The CDR3 is 13 amino acids. Germline CDR1 MDHEN, CDR2 SYDVKM. CDR3 nucleotide sequence: TGTGCCAGCAGTGGGACAGGACAAGAGACCCAGTACTTC. Translation gives CASSGTGQETQYF.

The gene calls are TRBV27 and TRBJ2-1; 7 nucleotides align to TRBD2. The CDR3 loop spans 15 amino acids. The J segment lost 9 bases and the V segment lost 1 base, leaving 9 bases of the junction unmatched. Germline V lookup: CDR1 MNHEY, CDR2 SMNVEV (reference sequence). The CDR3 reads CASSLWGGSGGEQFF. The CDR3 DNA reads TGTGCCAGCAGTTTATGGGGCGGGAGCGGCGGTGAGCAGTTCTTC.

The chain is built from TRBV7-9 and TRBJ2-5, with D maybe TRBD1 (6 bases). CDR3 length: 16 amino acids. CDR1 SEHNR and CDR2 FQNEAQ come from the germline V gene (reference sequence). V was trimmed by 6 bases and J by 10 bases, leaving 27 bases between them. Written as DNA, the CDR3 is TGTGCCAGCAGTCGAAGGACAGAGAACATCCCGAGGGTCCAGTACTTC. This encodes CASSRRTENIPRVQYF.

The V call is TRBV28, the J call TRBJ1-4, with D perhaps matching TRBD1 (5 bases). With 10 bases removed from V and 6 bases from J, the gap between germline ends came to 18 bases. This CDR3 has 14 amino acids. Germline CDR1 reads MDHEN; CDR2 reads SYDVKM. The CDR3 region has the DNA TGTGCCACCCTAACCGGGACGGCTGATGAAAAACTGTTTTTT. Protein: CATLTGTADEKLFF.

This clone has only one observation. The genes are TRBV6-5 and TRBJ2-5; 7 bases align to TRBD1. The CDR3 spans 14 residues. Germline V gene sequence: CDR1 MNHEY, CDR2 SVGAGI. Trimming at V came to 5 bases and at J to 4 bases, leaving 7 bases not matched to a gene. The CDR3 DNA sequence: TGTGCCAGCAGTGAGAGGGACAGCCGAGAGACCCAGTACTTC. Protein product: CASSERDSRETQYF.